A selection of T cell receptor beta chains follows, all from one sample in a study of T cell repertoires in cytomegalovirus infection. TCRdb passed the reads through MiXCR, listing each CDR3 protein once. The sample carries around 430,000 distinct CDR3 sequences, 40% to 50% recorded once. No antigen has been assigned to these receptors. The sample in question was cultured PBMCs, obtained from culture after CMV antigen stimulation. The receptors were sampled from a human donor in good health (CMV status not recorded). Some clones in this sample may be carry-over from other donors' samples. The CDR3 runs from the conserved cysteine through the conserved F or W. Fields, in order: D gene, clone size, J gene, V gene, CDR3 DNA, CDR3 protein. D genes are given only for firm matches. Clone size is stated in some rows and not others, as once, few, many or a class when expanded.

d_call: .; clone_size: few; j_call: TRBJ2-1; v_call: TRBV12-3/TRBV12-4; cdr3_nt: TGTGCCAGCAGTCGCCCCGCGGGGGAGCAGTTCTTC; cdr3_aa: CASSRPAGEQFF
d_call: .; clone_size: .; j_call: TRBJ1-3; v_call: TRBV20-1; cdr3_nt: TGCAGTGCTAGGGGCGGGAAAATCGGAAACACCATATATTTT; cdr3_aa: CSARGGKIGNTIYF
d_call: .; clone_size: many; j_call: TRBJ1-3; v_call: TRBV7-2; cdr3_nt: TGTGCCAGCAGCTTAACGGGGGGCTCTGGAAACACCATATATTTT; cdr3_aa: CASSLTGGSGNTIYF
d_call: .; clone_size: few; j_call: TRBJ2-3; v_call: TRBV10-3; cdr3_nt: TGTGCCATCAGGGAGACAGATACGCAGTATTTT; cdr3_aa: CAIRETDTQYF
d_call: .; clone_size: .; j_call: TRBJ2-2; v_call: TRBV7-6; cdr3_nt: TGTGCCAGCAGTTTGACCCTCAAGGCCGGGGAGCTGTTTTTT; cdr3_aa: CASSLTLKAGELFF
d_call: .; clone_size: .; j_call: TRBJ2-7; v_call: TRBV10-3; cdr3_nt: TGTGCCACCTGGGGGACCTCCTACGAGCAGTACTTC; cdr3_aa: CATWGTSYEQYF
d_call: .; clone_size: few; j_call: TRBJ1-5; v_call: TRBV2; cdr3_nt: TGTGCCAGCAGTGAAGTGGGGTATCAGCCCCAGCATTTT; cdr3_aa: CASSEVGYQPQHF
d_call: .; clone_size: .; j_call: TRBJ2-7; v_call: TRBV7-8; cdr3_nt: TGTGCCAGCAGCTTGGGGGCCGTTCGGTCCTACGAGCAGTACTTC; cdr3_aa: CASSLGAVRSYEQYF
d_call: .; clone_size: .; j_call: TRBJ2-3; v_call: TRBV28; cdr3_nt: TGTGCCAGCAGTTTTTTATCCATGATCACAGATACGCAGTATTTT; cdr3_aa: CASSFLSMITDTQYF
d_call: .; clone_size: .; j_call: TRBJ2-1; v_call: TRBV18; cdr3_nt: TGTGCCAGCTCAGGCCAGGGGGGGAACAATGAGCAGTTCTTC; cdr3_aa: CASSGQGGNNEQFF
d_call: .; clone_size: .; j_call: TRBJ1-6; v_call: TRBV7-6; cdr3_nt: TGTGCCAGCAGCAAAAATAATTCACCCCTCCACTTT; cdr3_aa: CASSKNNSPLHF
d_call: TRBD1; clone_size: .; j_call: TRBJ1-2; v_call: TRBV18; cdr3_nt: TGTGCCAGCTCACCACCCGGGACAGGCGGACGGTATGGCTACACCTTC; cdr3_aa: CASSPPGTGGRYGYTF
d_call: .; clone_size: few; j_call: TRBJ1-5; v_call: TRBV7-8; cdr3_nt: TGTGCCAGCAGCGACAATTATCAGCCCCAGCATTTT; cdr3_aa: CASSDNYQPQHF
d_call: TRBD2; clone_size: once; j_call: TRBJ2-3; v_call: TRBV6-6; cdr3_nt: TGTGCCAGCAGTTACCCATCGTCAGCGGGGAGCACAGATACGCAGTATTTT; cdr3_aa: CASSYPSSAGSTDTQYF
d_call: .; clone_size: few; j_call: TRBJ1-6; v_call: TRBV27; cdr3_nt: TGTGCCAGCAGTGCATTCCAGGGAAATTCACCCCTCCACTTT; cdr3_aa: CASSAFQGNSPLHF